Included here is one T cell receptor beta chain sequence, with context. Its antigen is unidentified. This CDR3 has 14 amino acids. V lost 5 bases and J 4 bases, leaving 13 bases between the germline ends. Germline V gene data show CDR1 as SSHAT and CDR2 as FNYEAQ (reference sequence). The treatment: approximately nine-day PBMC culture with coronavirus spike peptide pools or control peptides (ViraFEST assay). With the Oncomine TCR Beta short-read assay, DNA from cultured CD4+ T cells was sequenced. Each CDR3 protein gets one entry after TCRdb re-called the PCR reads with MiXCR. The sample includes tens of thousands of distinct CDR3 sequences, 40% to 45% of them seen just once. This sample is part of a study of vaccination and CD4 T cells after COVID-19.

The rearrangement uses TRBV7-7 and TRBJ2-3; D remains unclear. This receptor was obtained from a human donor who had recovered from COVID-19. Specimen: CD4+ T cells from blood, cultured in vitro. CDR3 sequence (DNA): TGTGCCAGCAGCCCCGGACGCACTTCAGATACGCAGTATTTT. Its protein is CASSPGRTSDTQYF.